This T cell receptor (beta chain) was profiled in a study of human T cells and chemical hapten exposure. For the study at large: After 6 days, upper back 0.01% DPC patch tests were scored. Study-level results: Expanded TCRs showed more large CDR3 clusters than pre-sensitization or healthy control sets.

Sample time point: patch test 2, 6 weeks after DPC sensitization. The treatment: therapeutic diphenylcyclopropenone sensitization with weekly scalp DPC. V dropped 3 bases and J dropped 6 bases, with 11 bases sitting between them. Germline CDR1 and CDR2: SGHTA and FQGNSA. There are 14 residues in the CDR3. One entry per CDR3 protein, called by TCRdb with MiXCR from the RACE reads. The sample lists approximately 350,000 distinct CDR3 sequences, about 6% occurring once. This clonotype was seen more than once but under ten times. No antigen is known for it. The origin of this receptor is a woman aged 18-29 years with alopecia areata. Some clones in this sample may be carry-over from other donors' samples. The sequenced sample was whole blood, obtained in connection with sensitization to the hapten diphenylcyclopropenone (DPC). V is TRBV7-2 and J is TRBJ2-2, with unresolved D. The CDR3 loop is CASSFDGLAGELFF. The CDR3 DNA reads TGTGCCAGCAGCTTTGACGGTCTCGCCGGGGAGCTGTTTTTT.